Here is one T cell receptor beta chain with its context. The target of this receptor is not known. Base quality data are lacking; no much larger clone is found one base away. Ficoll-Paque density gradient centrifugation was the method used to isolate PBMCs. Sequencing instrument: Illumina NovaSeq 6000. TCRalpha and TCRbeta cDNA libraries were built by 5'RACE with constant-segment primers, adding sample barcodes and unique molecular identifiers. Trizol reagent was used to extract RNA from every sample. Libraries were amplified in two PCR steps, with a second sample barcode and Illumina TruSeq adapters added in the second step. The libraries were sequenced on an Illumina NovaSeq using 2 x 150 bp paired-end reads. Concerning the study's data processing: With migec v1.2.7, reads were demultiplexed and then collapsed into UMI-guided consensus sequences. With mixcr v2.1.11, UMI consensuses were aligned to TRA and TRB V and J templates and assembled into clonotypes. Clonotypes were classified as expanded or contracted when called significant by both edgeR and NoisET, with noise models trained on biological replicates. For edgeR calls, a false discovery rate-adjusted p below 0.01 and a log2 fold-change threshold of 1 were applied. As an exploratory analysis of dynamics, PCA with hierarchical clustering was applied to max-normalized trajectories of the 1000 most abundant clonotypes. The CD4 or CD8 phenotype of responding clones was assigned using the separately sequenced CD4+ and CD8+ repertoires. TCRdb passed the public sequencing reads through fastp at Q25 and MiXCR, retaining productive beta sequences. Here each entry gathers all rows of one CDR3 protein and keeps the most common genes and DNA. The V and J calls come from TCRdb's annotation, not from the publication. The sample records about 560,000 distinct CDR3 sequences, 17% of which are singletons. About 7.4% of the sample is taken by the ten largest.

The sample comes from a study of T-cell memory formation after mild COVID-19 (dated by TCRdb to about 2021). Regarding the research as a whole: TCR sequence clusters from the two donors were found to be largely donor specific. The cohort comprised two young, previously healthy adult volunteers, one female and one male. Longitudinal TCRalpha and TCRbeta repertoire sequencing tracked T-cell clones expanding and contracting after mild COVID-19 in two donors. Summary of the overall study and its limitations: Only two mild cases were covered by the study, and larger cohorts that include severe cases with pre-infection samples were considered necessary. From day 15 to 85, contracting clones showed balanced CD4/CD8 phenotypes, whereas a second wave of clones that expanded from day 15 to 37 leaned towards CD4+. The detection of some responding clones in pre-infection memory suggests that pre-existing cross-reactive memory T cells joined the SARS-CoV-2 response. Contracting CD4+ clones were found mainly in CM and EM memory subsets, while CD8+ clones were enriched in EMRA. The second-wave clones that peaked on day 37 were not confirmed to be SARS-CoV-2 specific.

The TCR sequence derives from an adult woman who had mild COVID-19 (a few samples of this study predate the infection). The sample titles of this study are shuffled in the database, so cell type and time point are left out; the donor was told from shared clones. Sequenced: PBMCs or a T cell subset sorted from them (not recorded which).

The DNA is TGTGCCAGCAGCCTTATTTGGGGATCCCACCGGGAGCTGTTTTTT. Protein translation: CASSLIWGSHRELFF. In this chain, TRBV6-5 is recombined with TRBJ2-2; the D gene identity is not certain. CDR1 MNHEY and CDR2 SVGAGI are derived from the germline V gene. The junction shows trimming of 6 bases on V and 9 bases on J, plus 20 bases between the germline ends. Spanning cysteine to phenylalanine, the CDR3 consists of 15 amino acids. Only the CDR3 part of the read is kept: 45 bases, read in frame from the first base.